The 24 T cell receptor beta chains below were found in one sample sequenced in a study of tumor and adjacent non-tumor tissue in lung cancer. TCRbeta libraries were built with three rounds of nested PCR, modified from ARM-PCR. Using its own MiXCR run on the multiplex PCR reads, TCRdb lists one record per CDR3 protein. The data show over 110,000 distinct CDR3 sequences, with roughly 70% seen just once and 15% to 20% held by the top ten. The template was RNA from unsorted bulk tissue. The sequenced sample was lung tumor tissue. The receptors were sampled from a man in his fifties or sixties with small cell lung cancer.

At least ten counts were recorded for this clonotype. V gene TRBV29-1 combines with J gene TRBJ1-5; D uncertain. This CDR3 contains 13 residues. CDR1 is SQVTM, CDR2 ANQGSEA, per germline. V gave up 4 bases and J gave up 1 base, with 8 bases separating them. CDR3 loop: CSVGGSSNQPQHF. CDR3 DNA: TGCAGCGTTGGGGGTTCGAGCAATCAGCCCCAGCATTTT. Using reference TRBV29-1 and TRBJ1-5 for the parts outside the CDR3, the full variable domain is SAVISQKPSRDICQRGTSLTIQCQVDSQVTMMFWYRQQPGQSLTLIATANQGSEATYESGFVIDKFPISRPNLTFSTLTVSNMSPEDSSIYLCSVGGSSNQPQHFGDGTRLSIL.

The chain has TRBV5-5 and TRBJ1-2, with D hard to call. Per the germline V gene, CDR1 is SGHKS and CDR2 is YYEKEE (reference sequence). The length of the CDR3 is 13 residues. V was cut by 2 bases and J by 8 bases, with 13 bases left in between. The CDR3 DNA reads as TGTGCCAGCAGCTTAGAAGGGTCGCGGGGCTACACCTTC. As protein: CASSLEGSRGYTF.

The V call is TRBV6-2 or TRBV6-3, the J call TRBJ2-5; no clear D. The V gene lost 5 bases and the J gene lost 5 bases, with 6 bases spanning the gap. The CDR3 consists of 11 residues. Germline V gene data show CDR1 as MNHEY and CDR2 as SVGEGT. CDR3 coding DNA: TGTGCCAGCAGTATTGAGGAGACCCAGTACTTC. Its protein product is CASSIEETQYF.

Notes on this clonotype: Germline and junction disagree at one end, which may indicate a read error. The chain combines TRBV4-2 with TRBJ2-5; a weak D match, TRBD1 (5 bases). Looked up from germline, CDR1 is LGHNA and CDR2 is YNFKEQ. CDR3 size: 15 residues. CDR3 nucleotide sequence: TGTGCCAGCAGCCAAGGAACCCAGGGCCAAGAGACCCGGTACTTC. This sequence encodes CASSQGTQGQETRYF.

Note on this clonotype: At one end the junction does not follow the germline gene, possibly because of a read error. This rearrangement joins TRBV20-1 to TRBJ1-2; D is ambiguous. There are 12 residues in the CDR3. The germline V gene has CDR1 DFQATT and CDR2 SNEGSKA (reference sequence). DNA of the CDR3: TGTAGTGCTATTTGGGGATCCTATGGCTACACCTTC. Translated: CSAIWGSYGYTF.

This clonotype is classed as large. The rearrangement joins TRBV11-3 to TRBJ1-1, with 8 bases aligning to TRBD1. The ends lost 0 bases at V and 11 bases at J; junction bases unmatched: 5. The CDR3 sequence is 13 residues long. Per the germline V gene, CDR1 is SGHNT and CDR2 is YENEEA. In DNA, the CDR3 is TGTGCCAGCAGCTTAGAGCAGGGGGCGAAGGCTTTCTTT. Its protein is CASSLEQGAKAFF. Variable domain in full (rest from reference TRBV11-3 and TRBJ1-1): EAGVVQSPRYKIIEKKQPVAFWCNPISGHNTLYWYLQNLGQGPELLIRYENEEAVDDSQLPKDRFSAERLKGVDSTLKIQPAELGDSAVYLCASSLEQGAKAFFGQGTRLTVV.

The chain links TRBV20-1 to TRBJ2-4; perhaps TRBD2 as D (5 bases). Germline V gene lookup returns CDR1 DFQATT and CDR2 SNEGSKA (reference sequence). This CDR3 contains 13 residues. Trimming took off 7 bases at V and 0 bases at J, with 10 bases between the two ends. The CDR3 bases are TGCAGTGTCCATGGACTAGCCAAAAACATTCAGTACTTC. Protein sequence: CSVHGLAKNIQYF.

The table lists this clonotype with a few counts. This chain links TRBV5-4 with TRBJ2-2; D gene uncertain. CDR1 and CDR2 (germline): SGHNT, YYREEE (reference sequence). This CDR3 region has 14 residues. V lost 1 base and J 5 bases, leaving 9 bases between the germline ends. The CDR3 spells CASSLTHGTGELFF. CDR3 nucleotides: TGTGCCAGCAGCTTGACCCATGGTACCGGGGAGCTGTTTTTT.

As regards this clonotype: One end of the junction is discordant with germline, which a read error may explain. The genes are TRBV20-1 and TRBJ1-1; 10 bases align to TRBD1. The CDR3 covers 13 residues. Germline V gene lookup returns CDR1 DFQATT and CDR2 SNEGSKA (reference sequence). As DNA, the CDR3 is TGCAGTGCTTCGACAGGGGGCAACCCTGACGCTTTCTTT. It is translated as CSASTGGNPDAFF.

About this clonotype itself: This could be a read error, since a much larger clone is one nucleotide away. The genes are TRBV29-1 and TRBJ2-6; 8 positions agree with TRBD1. V shed 6 bases and J 4 bases; nucleotides not matched to a gene: 8. The germline V gene has CDR1 SQVTM and CDR2 ANQGSEA. The CDR3 has 15 amino acids. The CDR3 reads CSVMTGVGGANVLTF. The CDR3, as DNA: TGCAGCGTGATGACAGGGGTAGGGGGGGCCAACGTCCTGACTTTC.

Ten or more counts support this clonotype. The rearrangement links TRBV6-5 to TRBJ1-4, with 10 bases that match TRBD1. This CDR3 has 15 residues. Germline loops: CDR1 MNHEY, CDR2 SVGAGI. V trimming: 8 bases; J trimming: 4 bases; junction bases outside the gene matches: 7. The CDR3 nucleotides are TGTGCCAGCCGGATGACAGGGGGCATTAATGAAAAACTGTTTTTT. Translation gives CASRMTGGINEKLFF.

On this clonotype: One junction end disagrees with the germline gene, perhaps due to a read error. The J gene is TRBJ1-5, the V gene TRBV12-3 or TRBV12-4; D uncertain. This CDR3 is 14 amino acids long. The CDR3: CAGSPNRDGQPQHF. DNA for the CDR3: TGCGCCGGCAGCCCCAACAGAGATGGTCAGCCCCAGCATTTT.

This sequence joins TRBV20-1 and TRBJ2-3; 12 positions agree with TRBD2. The CDR3 consists of 15 residues. V lost 5 bases and J lost 6; bases outside the gene matches: 9. Germline CDR1 and CDR2: DFQATT and SNEGSKA (reference sequence). The CDR3 reads CSAGRLAGVGDTQYF. The CDR3 DNA is TGCAGTGCTGGGAGACTAGCGGGAGTCGGGGATACGCAGTATTTT.

As concerns this clonotype: This sequence may be a read error, since a much larger clone differs from it by one base. This chain connects TRBV4-1 to TRBJ2-1, with unresolved D. Trimming stripped 4 bases from V and 1 base from J, with 14 bases between. CDR3 length: 16 residues. Germline CDR1 and CDR2: MGHRA and YSYEKL. The CDR3 DNA reads as TGCGCCAGCAGCCTAAAGACTGGCGCTTCCTACAATGAGCAGTTCTTC. It is translated as CASSLKTGASYNEQFF.

Many counts were recorded for this clonotype. V is TRBV20-1 and J is TRBJ2-3; D is perhaps TRBD2 (5 bases). CDR3 length: 15 residues. Trimming pared 7 bases from V and 2 bases from J, leaving 19 bases between. The germline V gene has CDR1 DFQATT and CDR2 SNEGSKA (reference sequence). The CDR3 bases are TGCAGTGGTCGGCCAACACTAGAGTTCACAGATACGCAGTATTTT. It translates to CSGRPTLEFTDTQYF.

This sequence joins TRBV29-1 and TRBJ2-3; D possibly corresponds to TRBD2 (5 bases). CDR3 length equals 14 residues. Trimming left V 3 bases short and J 7 bases short, with 17 bases between. Looked up from germline, CDR1 is SQVTM and CDR2 is ANQGSEA. The CDR3 loop reads CSVEEERLANTQYF. The CDR3 DNA is TGCAGCGTTGAGGAGGAGAGGTTGGCAAATACGCAGTATTTT.

With respect to this clonotype: Because the CDR3 is missing its conserved closing phenylalanine or tryptophan, this is likely a read error. The chain combines TRBV29-1 with TRBJ2-7, with TRBD2 identical over 11 bases. Germline assignment: CDR1 SQVTM and CDR2 ANQGSEA. With V trimmed by 4 bases and J by 6 bases, 17 bases remained unmatched. The CDR3 consists of 17 residues. In DNA form, the CDR3 reads TGCAGCGTTGTATGGTTAGCGGGAGGGCCAAATCCGGGCGAGCAGTACCTC. Translating gives CSVVWLAGGPNPGEQYL.

This clonotype was seen ten or more times. The V and J genes are TRBV11-2 and TRBJ1-2; 7 bases are shared with TRBD1. The CDR3 has 13 residues. The germline CDR1 and CDR2 sequences are SGHAT and FQNNGV. V lost 5 bases and J lost 7; bases outside the gene matches: 7. CDR3 sequence reads: CASSLPQGSGYTF. Written as DNA, the CDR3 is TGTGCCAGCAGCCTTCCACAGGGGTCTGGCTACACCTTC. Combining the CDR3 with reference TRBV11-2 and TRBJ1-2 gives the whole variable domain EAGVAQSPRYKIIEKRQSVAFWCNPISGHATLYWYQQILGQGPKLLIQFQNNGVVDDSQLPKDRFSAERLKGVDSTLKIQPAKLEDSAVYLCASSLPQGSGYTFGSGTRLTVV.

This clonotype was recorded only once. At one of its ends the junction is not consistent with the germline gene, which may arise from a read error. The gene calls are TRBV12-3 or TRBV12-4 and TRBJ2-7; 9 positions match TRBD2. This CDR3 spans 14 amino acids. CDR3 sequence reads: CTSRVAGATYEQYF. The DNA for the CDR3 is TGTACCAGCAGGGTAGCGGGAGCCACCTACGAGCAGTACTTC.

This chain joins TRBV11-3 and TRBJ2-2; D perhaps matches TRBD1 (6 bases). The V and J ends lost 5 bases and 16 bases respectively, with 29 bases between them. In germline, CDR1 is SGHNT, CDR2 YENEEA. This CDR3 has 16 residues. The CDR3 is CASSPHRGSSTGESFF. Written as DNA, the CDR3 is TGTGCCAGCAGCCCCCATAGGGGGAGTAGTACCGGGGAGTCGTTTTTT.

V is TRBV20-1 and J is TRBJ2-5, with TRBD2 matching over 10 bases. This CDR3 region has 15 residues. The V gene's germline CDR1 is DFQATT and CDR2 SNEGSKA (reference sequence). Losses at the gene ends were 5 bases for V and 10 bases for J; bases not matched to a gene: 16. CDR3 protein: CSAPLISGRAVIQYF. The CDR3 nucleotides are TGCAGTGCTCCCCTCATCAGCGGGAGGGCCGTGATCCAGTACTTC.

A few counts support this clonotype. With a much larger clone just one base away, this may be a read error. The chain joins TRBV11-2 to TRBJ2-3; no reliable D call. Deletions cut 0 bases from V and 8 bases from J, with 9 bases between. The CDR3 consists of 13 residues. Germline CDR1 is SGHAT and CDR2 is FQNNGV. DNA of the CDR3: TGTGCCAGCAGCTTAGACGTACTATGTACGCAGTATTTT. Amino acids: CASSLDVLCTQYF.

In the case of this clonotype: A read error is possible here, since a much larger clone lies one base away. The V and J genes are TRBV10-2 and TRBJ2-5; 9 nucleotides agree with TRBD2. CDR3 length: 15 residues. Germline V gene sequence: CDR1 WSHSY, CDR2 SAAADI. The V gene end was trimmed by 7 bases and the J gene end by 5 bases; junction bases not matched to a gene: 11. DNA of the CDR3: TGCGCCAGCATAGATGGACTAGCGATGTTGGAGACCCAGTACTTC. Translating gives CASIDGLAMLETQYF.

This clonotype has ten or more counts. The rearrangement uses TRBV6-5 and TRBJ2-7, with 7 bases that match TRBD2. The germline CDR1 and CDR2 sequences are MNHEY and SVGAGI. CDR3 size: 14 residues. With V trimmed by 3 bases and J by 6 bases, 8 bases remained unmatched. The CDR3 region has the DNA TGTGCCAGCAGTTATGGCGGGAGTTCGGGCGAGCAGTACTTC. Residues: CASSYGGSSGEQYF.